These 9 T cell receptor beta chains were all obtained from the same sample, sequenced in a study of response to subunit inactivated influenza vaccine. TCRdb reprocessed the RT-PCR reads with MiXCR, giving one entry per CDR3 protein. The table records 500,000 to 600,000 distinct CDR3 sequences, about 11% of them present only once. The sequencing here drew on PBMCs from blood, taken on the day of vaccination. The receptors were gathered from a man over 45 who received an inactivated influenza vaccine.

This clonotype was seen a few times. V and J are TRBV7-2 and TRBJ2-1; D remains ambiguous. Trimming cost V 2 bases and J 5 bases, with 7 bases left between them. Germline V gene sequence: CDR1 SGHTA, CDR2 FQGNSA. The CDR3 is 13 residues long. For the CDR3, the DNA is TGTGCCAGCAGCTTAAAGATCAACAATGAGCAGTTCTTC. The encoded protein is CASSLKINNEQFF.

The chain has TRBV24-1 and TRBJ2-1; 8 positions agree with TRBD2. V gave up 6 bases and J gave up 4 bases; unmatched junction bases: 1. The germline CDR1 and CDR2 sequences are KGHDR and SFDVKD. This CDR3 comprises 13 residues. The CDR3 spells CATSTSGYNEQFF. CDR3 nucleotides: TGTGCCACCAGTACTAGCGGATACAATGAGCAGTTCTTC.

The CDR3 here is CASNEGPYNEQFF. CDR3 DNA sequence: TGTGCCAGCAATGAGGGCCCCTACAATGAGCAGTTCTTC. The chain is built from TRBV6-2 or TRBV6-3 and TRBJ2-1; a possible D gene is TRBD2 (5 bases). CDR3 length equals 13 residues. V lost 7 bases and J 2 bases, leaving 9 bases between the germline ends. Germline CDR1 MNHEY, CDR2 SVGEGT.

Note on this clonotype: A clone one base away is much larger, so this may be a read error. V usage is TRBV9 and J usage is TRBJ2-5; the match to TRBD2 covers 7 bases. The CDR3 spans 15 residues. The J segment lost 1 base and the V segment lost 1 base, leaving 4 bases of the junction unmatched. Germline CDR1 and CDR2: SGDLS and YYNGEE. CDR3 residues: CASSVSAGLQETQYF. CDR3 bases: TGTGCCAGCAGCGTATCAGCGGGGCTCCAAGAGACCCAGTACTTC. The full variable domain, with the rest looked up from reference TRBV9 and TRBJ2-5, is DSGVTQTPKHLITATGQRVTLRCSPRSGDLSVYWYQQSLDQGLQFLIQYYNGEERAKGNILERFSAQQFPDLHSELNLSSLELGDSALYFCASSVSAGLQETQYFGPGTRLLVL.

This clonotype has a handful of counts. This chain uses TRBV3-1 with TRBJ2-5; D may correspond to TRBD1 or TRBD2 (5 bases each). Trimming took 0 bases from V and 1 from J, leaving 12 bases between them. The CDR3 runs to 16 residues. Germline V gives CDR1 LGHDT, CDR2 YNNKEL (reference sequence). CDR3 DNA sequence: TGTGCCAGCAGCCAAGATCGAGGGGTGGTCCAAGAGACCCAGTACTTC. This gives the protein CASSQDRGVVQETQYF.

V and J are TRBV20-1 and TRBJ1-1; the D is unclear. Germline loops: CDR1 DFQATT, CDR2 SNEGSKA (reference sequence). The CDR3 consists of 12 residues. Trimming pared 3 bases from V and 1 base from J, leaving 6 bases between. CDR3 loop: CSASPQNTEAFF. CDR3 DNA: TGCAGTGCTAGCCCCCAGAACACTGAAGCTTTCTTT.

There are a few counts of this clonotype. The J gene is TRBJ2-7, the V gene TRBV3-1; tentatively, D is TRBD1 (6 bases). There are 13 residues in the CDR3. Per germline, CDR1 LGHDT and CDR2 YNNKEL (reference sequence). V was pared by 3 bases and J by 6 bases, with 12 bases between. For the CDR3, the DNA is TGTGCCAGCAGCCAGGGGGCCGGAGGCGAGCAGTACTTC. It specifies CASSQGAGGEQYF.

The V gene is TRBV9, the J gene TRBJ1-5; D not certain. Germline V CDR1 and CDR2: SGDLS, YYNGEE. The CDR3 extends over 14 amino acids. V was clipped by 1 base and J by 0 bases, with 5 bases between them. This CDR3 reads CASSVTDSNQPQHF. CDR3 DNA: TGTGCCAGCAGCGTAACGGATAGCAATCAGCCCCAGCATTTT.

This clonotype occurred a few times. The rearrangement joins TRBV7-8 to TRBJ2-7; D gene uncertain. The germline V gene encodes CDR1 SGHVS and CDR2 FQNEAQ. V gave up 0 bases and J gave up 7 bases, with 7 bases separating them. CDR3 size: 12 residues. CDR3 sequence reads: CASSLAQVEQYF. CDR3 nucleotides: TGTGCCAGCAGCTTAGCCCAAGTAGAGCAGTACTTC.